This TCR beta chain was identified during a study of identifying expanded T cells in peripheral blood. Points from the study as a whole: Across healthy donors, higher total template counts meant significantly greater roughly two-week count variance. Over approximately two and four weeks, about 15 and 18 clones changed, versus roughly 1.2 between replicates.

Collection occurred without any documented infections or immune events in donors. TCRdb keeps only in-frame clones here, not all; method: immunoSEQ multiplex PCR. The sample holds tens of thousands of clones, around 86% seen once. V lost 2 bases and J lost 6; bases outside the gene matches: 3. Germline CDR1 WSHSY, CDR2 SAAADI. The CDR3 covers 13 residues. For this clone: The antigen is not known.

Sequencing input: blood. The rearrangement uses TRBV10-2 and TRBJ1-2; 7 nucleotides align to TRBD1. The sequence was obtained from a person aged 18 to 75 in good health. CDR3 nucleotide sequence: TGCGCCAGCAGTGAGCACAGGGGAAATGGCTACACCTTC. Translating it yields CASSEHRGNGYTF.